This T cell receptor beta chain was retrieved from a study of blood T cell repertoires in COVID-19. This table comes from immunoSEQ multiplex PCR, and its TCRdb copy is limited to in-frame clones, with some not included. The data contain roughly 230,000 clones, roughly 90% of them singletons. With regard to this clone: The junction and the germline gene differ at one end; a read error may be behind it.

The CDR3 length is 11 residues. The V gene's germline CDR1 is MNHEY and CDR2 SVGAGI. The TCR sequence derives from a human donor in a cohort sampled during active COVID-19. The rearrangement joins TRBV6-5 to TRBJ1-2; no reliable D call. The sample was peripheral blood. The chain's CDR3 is CASSRTAWWEF. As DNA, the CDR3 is TGTGCCAGCAGTAGGACTGCCTGGTGGGAGTTC.